This TCR beta chain was recovered during a study of blood T cells in healthy people across ages. Study-wide findings and caveats: Any conclusive comparison of naive versus antigen-experienced cells was prevented by using unsorted PBMCs.

Concerning this clonotype: The antigen is not known.

With a J-beta primer mix and a sample-barcoded 5' primer, a second PCR ran 7 to 11 cycles. TCRdb re-analysed the 5' RACE reads in MiXCR, keeping a single row per CDR3 protein. The repertoire holds 800,000 to 950,000 distinct CDR3 sequences, with under 35% as singletons. Trimming removed 5 bases from V and 6 bases from J; junction bases left unmatched: 7. Germline V gene lookup returns CDR1 SNHLY and CDR2 FYNNEI. This CDR3 spans 14 amino acids. Another study also made use of these data, one on T cells of mothers and their children.

The chain recombines TRBV2 with TRBJ1-5, with 7 bases fitting TRBD1. Sequencing was carried out using blood. This TCR came from a middle-aged woman in good health. The DNA of the CDR3 is TGTGCCAGCAGTAGAACAGGGGAGCCTCAGCCCCAGCATTTT. It is translated as CASSRTGEPQPQHF.